The 10 T cell receptor beta chains below all came from one sample that was sequenced in a study of shared clonotypes between healthy human individuals (dated by TCRdb to about 2020). The receptor library was made with the immunoSEQ multiplex PCR assay. TCRdb carries this immuneACCESS record with in-frame sequences only. Its versions omit some clonotypes, under half of them owing to an unresolved V gene in the studies checked, with the rest unexplained. The sample data list some 490,000 clones, and around 85% of these were observed just once. Roughly 13% of the sample rests with the top ten. Sequenced: PBMCs. These receptors originate from a woman aged 40 to 55 in good health. Some clones in this sample may be carry-over from other donors' samples.

This clone appeared many times. Other nucleotide sequences in the sample specify the same CDR3. This chain links TRBV5-6 with TRBJ2-3, with 10 bases aligning to TRBD2. J gave up 0 bases and V 3 bases, and 7 bases lay outside the gene matches. The CDR3 runs to 17 residues. Germline V lookup: CDR1 SGHDT, CDR2 YYEEEE. The CDR3 DNA is TGTGCCAGCAGCTGGACTAGCGGACATGCTAGCACAGATACGCAGTATTTT. This gives the protein CASSWTSGHASTDTQYF.

The genes are TRBV16 and TRBJ1-5; no clear D. V lost 2 bases and J 0 bases, leaving 11 bases between the germline ends. Germline loops: CDR1 KGHSY, CDR2 FQNENV. CDR3 length equals 16 residues. The DNA of the CDR3 is TGTGCCAGCAGCCAAGTAGGGTCCGATAGCAATCAGCCCCAGCATTTT. Protein sequence: CASSQVGSDSNQPQHF.

The DNA of the CDR3 is TGTGCCAGCAGCTTGAACCCTAGCGAGACCTACGAGCAGTACTTC. Translated: CASSLNPSETYEQYF. The chain employs TRBV7-6 and TRBJ2-7; possibly TRBD2 for D (6 bases). V dropped 3 bases and J dropped 2 bases, with 14 bases sitting between them. The CDR3 spans 15 residues. Germline lookup yields CDR1 SGHVS and CDR2 FNYEAQ.

The J gene is TRBJ2-6, the V gene TRBV28; 7 nucleotides line up with TRBD2. V lost 6 bases to trimming and J lost 2 bases; unmatched junction nucleotides: 7. Germline values: CDR1 MDHEN, CDR2 SYDVKM. The CDR3 has 16 residues. For the CDR3, the DNA is TGTGCCAGCAGCCAAGAAAGCGGGGCTGGGGCCAACGTCCTGACTTTC. Translated, it gives CASSQESGAGANVLTF.

The chain recombines TRBV7-2 with TRBJ2-5, with a possible D match to TRBD1 (5 bases). This CDR3 is 15 amino acids long. The germline V gene encodes CDR1 SGHTA and CDR2 FQGNSA. Trimming took off 6 bases at V and 2 bases at J, with 16 bases between the two ends. The CDR3 protein is CASSQGAALQETQYF. The CDR3 coding sequence is TGTGCCAGCAGTCAAGGGGCGGCTTTACAAGAGACCCAGTACTTC.

This clone was seen only a few times. V is TRBV19 and J is TRBJ1-1, with D unresolved. Trimming pared 6 bases from V and 6 bases from J, leaving 8 bases between. This CDR3 has 11 amino acids. Germline CDR1 LNHDA, CDR2 SQIVND (reference sequence). CDR3 sequence reads: CASREQSEAFF. CDR3 coding DNA: TGTGCCAGTAGAGAACAGTCTGAAGCTTTCTTT.

This clone has ten or more counts. CDR3 coding DNA: TGTGCCAGCAGTGATAGGGGGTCCTCGGCCTACGAGCAGTACTTC. This gives the protein CASSDRGSSAYEQYF. J is TRBJ2-7 and V is TRBV6-1; perhaps TRBD1 as D (6 bases). The germline gives CDR1 MNHNS, CDR2 SASEGT. The V end was cut by 3 bases, the J end by 2 bases, with 14 bases between. The CDR3 extends over 15 amino acids.

Regarding this clone: Distinct nucleotide sequences in the sample also encode this CDR3. The rearrangement joins TRBV2 to TRBJ2-7, with D perhaps TRBD2 (5 bases). The CDR3 has 14 residues. Trimming shortened V by 4 bases and J by 3 bases, and 13 bases separated the two germline ends. Per the germline V gene, CDR1 is SNHLY and CDR2 is FYNNEI. CDR3 amino acids: CASSAGRGGYEQYF. Here the CDR3 DNA reads TGTGCCAGCAGTGCAGGACGAGGAGGCTACGAGCAGTACTTC.

This clone has just a few counts. This sample includes further DNA sequences coding for the same CDR3. The chain joins TRBV7-7 to TRBJ2-1, with TRBD2 matching over 12 bases. The germline V gene encodes CDR1 SSHAT and CDR2 FNYEAQ (reference sequence). V gave up 4 bases and J gave up 7 bases; unmatched junction bases: 5. This CDR3 has 15 residues. CDR3 sequence reads: CASSSLAGGHNEQFF. CDR3 coding DNA: TGTGCCAGCAGCTCACTAGCGGGAGGTCATAATGAGCAGTTCTTC.

The rearrangement links TRBV6-4 to TRBJ2-7, with TRBD2 as a possible D gene (6 bases). Germline CDR1 MRHNA, CDR2 SNTAGT. This CDR3 spans 13 amino acids. Trimming pared 5 bases from V and 6 bases from J, leaving 14 bases between. The CDR3 loop reads CASSQRLESEQYF. The CDR3 nucleotides read TGTGCCAGCAGTCAACGACTAGAAAGCGAGCAGTACTTC.